A single sample gave rise to the 26 T cell receptor beta chains below, sequenced in a study of molecular identifiers for immune sequencing clone quantification. TCRdb reanalysed the PCR reads using MiXCR and keeps one entry per CDR3 protein. Among roughly 320,000 distinct CDR3 sequences listed, over 20% were seen once. The sequencing sample was made of naive CD8+ T cells from blood, with Jurkat cell RNA spiked in. The subset was: FACS-sorted CD8+CD4-CCR7+CD45RA+ naive T cells. Receptor source: a human donor in good health. Some libraries in this study had Jurkat cell RNA spiked in.

This clonotype showed up many times. This chain joins TRBV7-2 and TRBJ2-7; tentative D call: TRBD1 (6 bases). This CDR3 contains 15 residues. Trimming shortened V by 4 bases and J by 0 bases, and 13 bases separated the two germline ends. Germline V gene data show CDR1 as SGHTA and CDR2 as FQGNSA. CDR3 loop: CASSYRDKSSYEQYF. The CDR3 nucleotides read TGTGCCAGCAGCTACCGGGACAAGAGCTCCTACGAGCAGTACTTC.

This clonotype has ten or more counts. V is TRBV20-1 and J is TRBJ2-7, with a weak D call TRBD1 (5 bases). The CDR3 is 12 amino acids. Germline V gene lookup returns CDR1 DFQATT and CDR2 SNEGSKA (reference sequence). V lost 4 bases and J lost 6, with 13 bases in between. The CDR3: CSAMGPDGEQYF. The DNA of the CDR3 is TGCAGTGCTATGGGGCCGGACGGCGAGCAGTACTTC.

A word on this clonotype: Possible read error: a much larger clone is one base away. The rearrangement joins TRBV19 to TRBJ2-7; D call uncertain. The CDR3 has 13 residues. The germline V gene encodes CDR1 LNHDA and CDR2 SQIVND (reference sequence). The CDR3 loop reads CAGSNGPAYEQYF. CDR3 sequence (DNA): TGTGCCGGTAGTAATGGGCCCGCCTACGAGCAGTACTTC.

The sample holds many counts of this clonotype. The CDR3 nucleotides are TGTGCCAGCTCATCCGGACAGGGGAGAAATTACTACGAGCAGTACTTC. Protein: CASSSGQGRNYYEQYF. The chain employs TRBV18 and TRBJ2-7; 9 positions match TRBD1. This CDR3 comprises 16 residues. V was pared by 5 bases and J by 3 bases, with 11 bases of the junction left unmatched. Germline V lookup: CDR1 KGHSH, CDR2 LQKENI.

A single count supports this clonotype. This chain links TRBV7-9 with TRBJ2-1; 7 bases are shared with TRBD2. V lost 0 bases and J lost 9; bases outside the gene matches: 8. The CDR3 runs 15 residues. Germline V gene sequence: CDR1 SEHNR, CDR2 FQNEAQ (reference sequence). The CDR3 loop is CASSLASGEGSEQFF. In nucleotides, the CDR3 is TGTGCCAGCAGCTTAGCGTCGGGGGAGGGGAGTGAGCAGTTCTTC.

This clonotype has more than one count but fewer than ten. The chain couples TRBV12-5 to TRBJ2-7; D gene ambiguous. This CDR3 has 13 residues. From germline, CDR1 is LGHNT and CDR2 FRNRAP. V was clipped by 1 base and J by 2 bases, with 6 bases between them. The CDR3 coding sequence is TGTGCTAGTGGTTTGGAGGTTGCCTACGAGCAGTACTTC. Translating gives CASGLEVAYEQYF.

This clonotype was seen ten or more times. The chain employs TRBV11-2 and TRBJ2-7; possible D gene TRBD1, 5 bases. CDR3 size: 14 residues. CDR1 is SGHAT, CDR2 FQNNGV, per germline. Between the trimmed V and J ends, which lost 1 base and 0 bases, there was a span of 7 bases. CDR3 residues: CASSLAQGSYEQYF. The CDR3 nucleotides read TGTGCCAGCAGCTTAGCCCAGGGCTCCTACGAGCAGTACTTC.

This clonotype was seen many times. The CDR3, as DNA: TGTGCCAGCAGTACCCGTTTCGGCCCCGGGGGAACCTACAATGAGCAGTTCTTC. Its protein is CASSTRFGPGGTYNEQFF. This chain uses TRBV28 with TRBJ2-1, with D tentatively TRBD2 (6 bases). The CDR3 covers 18 residues. Between the trimmed V and J ends, which lost 5 bases and 2 bases, there was a span of 22 bases. Germline CDR1 is MDHEN and CDR2 is SYDVKM.

Comment on this clonotype: A much larger clone lies one base from this, so it may be a read error. V gene TRBV5-1 combines with J gene TRBJ2-7; possible D gene TRBD2, 5 bases. Per the germline V gene, CDR1 is SGHRS and CDR2 is YFSETQ. This CDR3 spans 12 amino acids. The CDR3: CASGLTREEQYF. CDR3 in DNA: TGCGCCAGCGGCTTGACGAGGGAAGAGCAGTACTTC.

This clonotype came up many times. This rearrangement joins TRBV4-3 to TRBJ2-1, with 14 bases identical to TRBD2. V shed 8 bases and J 9 bases; nucleotides not matched to a gene: 3. CDR3 size: 13 residues. Germline CDR1 reads LGHNA; CDR2 reads YSLEER. The CDR3 loop reads CASGLAGGLEQFF. The CDR3 bases are TGCGCCAGCGGACTAGCGGGGGGACTTGAGCAGTTCTTC.

Many counts were recorded for this clonotype. The chain couples TRBV30 to TRBJ2-3; 8 positions agree with TRBD2. This CDR3 comprises 14 residues. Germline V gives CDR1 GTSNPN, CDR2 SVGIG (reference sequence). V lost 5 bases to trimming and J lost 1 base; unmatched junction nucleotides: 5. This chain's CDR3 is CAWGSGVGTDTQYF. The DNA of the CDR3 is TGTGCCTGGGGTAGCGGGGTGGGCACAGATACGCAGTATTTT.

There are many counts of this clonotype. This chain joins TRBV6-6 and TRBJ1-2, with 7 bases that match TRBD1. Germline-derived CDR1 and CDR2 are MNHNY and SVGAGI (reference sequence). This CDR3 has 16 amino acids. The V gene end was trimmed by 2 bases and the J gene end by 1 base; junction bases not matched to a gene: 7. In nucleotides, the CDR3 is TGTGCCAGCAGTTACCCCGGACAGGCTAGTAACTATGGCTACACCTTC. It encodes CASSYPGQASNYGYTF.

This clonotype was observed a few times. The junction and the germline gene differ at one end; a read error may be behind it. The V call is TRBV10-3, the J call TRBJ2-2, with 7 bases identical to TRBD1. This CDR3 is 16 amino acids long. CDR1 and CDR2 from the germline V gene are ENHRY and SYGVKD. The CDR3 DNA sequence: TGTGCCATCAGTGAGTTAGGGGGCCTGAACGCCGGGGAGCTGTTTTTT. It yields the protein CAISELGGLNAGELFF.

This clonotype was found many times. The chain combines TRBV7-2 with TRBJ2-3, with 10 bases aligning to TRBD1. Germline V gives CDR1 SGHTA, CDR2 FQGNSA. The CDR3 contains 16 residues. J gave up 6 bases and V 5 bases, and 11 bases lay outside the gene matches. In DNA form, the CDR3 reads TGTGCCAGCAGCCCATCAATGGGACAGGGGATCGATACGCAGTATTTT. Its protein is CASSPSMGQGIDTQYF.

This clonotype was counted at least ten times. V usage is TRBV19 and J usage is TRBJ2-3; D remains unclear. Germline CDR1 is LNHDA and CDR2 is SQIVND (reference sequence). There are 13 residues in the CDR3. The V end lost 4 bases, the J end lost 0 bases, and 5 bases lay between the germline ends. The CDR3 region is CASSTTSTDTQYF. In nucleotides, the CDR3 is TGTGCCAGTAGTACGACTAGCACAGATACGCAGTATTTT.

This clonotype has a count of ten or more. J is TRBJ2-7 and V is TRBV27; 8 nucleotides align to TRBD1. The germline CDR1 and CDR2 sequences are MNHEY and SMNVEV (reference sequence). V was pared by 8 bases and J by 3 bases, with 9 bases of the junction left unmatched. CDR3 length equals 14 residues. The CDR3 spells CASSADRDFYEQYF. The CDR3 coding sequence is TGTGCCAGCTCCGCGGACAGGGACTTCTACGAGCAGTACTTC.

This clonotype occurred many times. This chain links TRBV7-3 with TRBJ2-5, with 14 bases fitting TRBD2. The ends lost 5 bases at V and 5 bases at J; junction bases unmatched: 7. The CDR3 loop spans 16 amino acids. Germline V gene data show CDR1 as SGHTA and CDR2 as FQGTGA. This CDR3 is CASSLGLAGVAETQYF. The CDR3 DNA reads as TGTGCCAGCAGCCTGGGACTAGCGGGAGTGGCGGAGACCCAGTACTTC.

This chain connects TRBV6-2 or TRBV6-3 to TRBJ1-1; D ambiguous. The CDR3 loop spans 13 amino acids. Germline V CDR1 and CDR2: MNHEY, SVGEGT. Trimming took off 4 bases at V and 2 bases at J, with 8 bases between the two ends. The CDR3 nucleotides read TGTGCCAGCAGTTGCTACTTAAACACTGAAGCTTTCTTT. Its protein is CASSCYLNTEAFF.

The sample holds many counts of this clonotype. CDR3 amino acids: CASTRTYNEQFF. CDR3 nucleotides: TGTGCCAGCACCCGTACCTACAATGAGCAGTTCTTC. The rearrangement joins TRBV7-2 to TRBJ2-1, with D unresolved. The germline gives CDR1 SGHTA, CDR2 FQGNSA. V shed 7 bases and J shed 2 bases, with 6 bases lying between them. This CDR3 comprises 12 residues. Using reference TRBV7-2 and TRBJ2-1 for the parts outside the CDR3, the full variable domain is GAGVSQSPSNKVTEKGKDVELRCDPISGHTALYWYRQSLGQGLEFLIYFQGNSAPDKSGLPSDRFSAERTGGSVSTLTIQRTQQEDSAVYLCASTRTYNEQFFGPGTRLTVL.

On this clonotype: This may be a read error: a much more frequent sequence differs by one nucleotide. The chain couples TRBV2 to TRBJ1-1; D gene unclear. Germline loops: CDR1 SNHLY, CDR2 FYNNEI. This CDR3 region has 12 residues. The CDR3 sequence is CASSEGYTEVFF. The CDR3 DNA reads as TGTGCCAGCAGTGAAGGTTACACTGAAGTTTTCTTT.

In this sample, this clonotype turned up a few times. DNA of the CDR3: TGTGCCAGCAGCACCACCCCGGGGGGGGGCCTGTTAGATGAGCAGTTCTTC. Translating it yields CASSTTPGGGLLDEQFF. The V and J genes are TRBV9 and TRBJ2-1; 8 bases are shared with TRBD2. J was trimmed by 8 bases and V by 4 bases; bases with no gene match: 17. This CDR3 is built from 17 residues. CDR1 is SGDLS, CDR2 YYNGEE, per germline.

The chain links TRBV11-2 to TRBJ2-5, with D hard to call. The ends were cut back, 8 bases at V and 5 bases at J, with 9 bases in the middle. The V gene's germline CDR1 is SGHAT and CDR2 FQNNGV. This CDR3 has 11 amino acids. The CDR3 spells CASDFRETQYF. The CDR3 DNA reads TGTGCCAGCGATTTCCGGGAGACCCAGTACTTC.

In its sample, this clonotype was seen many times. The genes are TRBV6-5 and TRBJ2-5; D not certain. CDR3 length equals 12 residues. Germline CDR1 MNHEY, CDR2 SVGAGI. V gave up 2 bases and J gave up 2 bases, with 3 bases separating them. For the CDR3, the DNA is TGTGCCAGCAGTTACGGGCAAGAGACCCAGTACTTC. This sequence encodes CASSYGQETQYF.

This clonotype turned up a few times. The CDR3 sequence is CASSQTRLMSYGYTF. In nucleotides, the CDR3 is TGTGCCAGCAGCCAAACGAGGCTGATGAGCTATGGCTACACCTTC. The V gene is TRBV7-8, the J gene TRBJ1-2, with unresolved D. The CDR3 totals 15 residues. The V end was cut by 5 bases, the J end by 4 bases, with 17 bases between. The germline V gene encodes CDR1 SGHVS and CDR2 FQNEAQ.

This clonotype was recorded a few times. V and J are TRBV4-3 and TRBJ2-1, with a tentative D call TRBD2 (6 bases). The CDR3 has 15 residues. Germline lookup yields CDR1 LGHNA and CDR2 YSLEER. Trimming took off 0 bases at V and 8 bases at J, with 14 bases between the two ends. The chain's CDR3 is CASSQDRLEGYEQFF. The CDR3 DNA sequence: TGCGCCAGCAGCCAAGATCGCCTGGAGGGATATGAGCAGTTCTTC.

This clonotype showed up many times. The chain combines TRBV6-5 with TRBJ2-5; TRBD2 aligns across 10 bases. The CDR3 totals 14 residues. Germline CDR1 reads MNHEY; CDR2 reads SVGAGI. J was trimmed by 1 base and V by 7 bases; bases with no gene match: 3. CDR3 nucleotide sequence: TGTGCCAGCAAACTAGCGGGGACCCAAGAGACCCAGTACTTC. Amino acids: CASKLAGTQETQYF.